The 25 T cell receptor beta chains listed next were all sequenced from one sample in a study of T cell repertoires and HLA-DP antigens. This table comes from immunoSEQ multiplex PCR, and its TCRdb copy is limited to in-frame clones, with some not included. Here the sample spans about 120,000 clones, over 90% being singletons. The antigens for these receptors are not known. Material: CD4+ T cells from PBMCs. The source of these receptors is a woman in her late teens or twenties in good health and CMV-seronegative.

The gene calls are TRBV27 and TRBJ1-2, with a tentative D call TRBD1 (5 bases). The V end lost 5 bases, the J end lost 2 bases, and 18 bases lay between the germline ends. Germline CDR1 and CDR2: MNHEY and SMNVEV (reference sequence). CDR3 size: 16 residues. The CDR3 DNA is TGTGCCAGCAGTATGGCAACGGGACGGAAAAACTATGGCTACACCTTC. Protein product: CASSMATGRKNYGYTF.

The genes are TRBV7-8 and TRBJ1-2, with 10 nucleotides matching TRBD1. The trim removed 5 bases at V and 5 bases at J, leaving 8 bases unmatched. This CDR3 contains 15 residues. Germline assignment: CDR1 SGHVS and CDR2 FQNEAQ. The CDR3 region has the DNA TGTGCCAGCAGCCCCCTACCGGGACAGGGGTATGGCTACACCTTC. Its translation: CASSPLPGQGYGYTF.

This clone has just one count. The V gene is TRBV12-5, the J gene TRBJ1-5; 8 bases are shared with TRBD1. This CDR3 is 15 amino acids long. The ends lost 6 bases at V and 7 bases at J; junction bases unmatched: 11. Germline V gene lookup returns CDR1 LGHNT and CDR2 FRNRAP. This CDR3 is CASGSGQVNLQPQHF. The CDR3 region has the DNA TGTGCTAGTGGCTCGGGACAGGTTAATCTGCAGCCCCAGCATTTT.

The sample holds one count of this clone. This rearrangement joins TRBV5-5 to TRBJ1-5, with 7 nucleotides matching TRBD1. The CDR3 loop spans 16 amino acids. The trim removed 0 bases at V and 9 bases at J, leaving 12 bases unmatched. CDR1 SGHKS and CDR2 YYEKEE come from the germline V gene (reference sequence). CDR3 nucleotide sequence: TGTGCCAGCAGCTTGGTGGCAGGGGGTAAAAAGTGGCCCCAGCATTTT. The encoded protein is CASSLVAGGKKWPQHF.

This chain joins TRBV5-8 and TRBJ1-4; 11 bases match TRBD1. The CDR3 length is 15 residues. Per the germline V gene, CDR1 is SGHTS and CDR2 is YDEGEE. V trimming: 4 bases; J trimming: 5 bases; junction bases outside the gene matches: 4. This CDR3 reads CASSLGQGGNEKLFF. The CDR3 region has the DNA TGTGCCAGCAGCCTGGGACAGGGGGGGAATGAAAAACTGTTTTTT.

The V and J genes are TRBV4-3 and TRBJ1-4; D call uncertain. Germline CDR1 and CDR2: LGHNA and YSLEER. This CDR3 contains 15 residues. The ends were cut back, 0 bases at V and 8 bases at J, with 13 bases in the middle. The CDR3 spells CASSQELGLGEKLFF. The CDR3 DNA reads as TGCGCCAGCAGCCAAGAATTGGGATTAGGGGAAAAACTGTTTTTT.

The genes are TRBV5-6 and TRBJ1-2, with TRBD1 matching 8 bases. This CDR3 is built from 16 residues. V shed 1 base and J 4 bases; nucleotides not matched to a gene: 9. CDR1 is SGHDT, CDR2 YYEEEE, per germline. The CDR3 nucleotides are TGTGCCAGCAGCTTGAGGCTGACAGGGGCTCTCTATGGCTACACCTTC. Translating gives CASSLRLTGALYGYTF.

The V call is TRBV19, the J call TRBJ1-2; 8 positions agree with TRBD1. The V and J ends lost 5 bases and 4 bases, in that order; junction bases with no gene match: 18. CDR1 is LNHDA and CDR2 is SQIVND in the germline V gene (reference sequence). This CDR3 has 18 residues. Here the CDR3 DNA reads TGTGCCAGTAGTTCCTCTGACAGGGGCGGACAGGGACTCTATGGCTACACCTTC. It specifies CASSSSDRGGQGLYGYTF.

This clone came up once. V gene TRBV19 combines with J gene TRBJ1-2, with TRBD1 as a possible D gene (6 bases). The germline gives CDR1 LNHDA, CDR2 SQIVND (reference sequence). CDR3 size: 14 residues. Deletions cut 3 bases from V and 4 bases from J, with 12 bases between. The CDR3 DNA sequence: TGTGCCAGTAGTATCGGGGGCGCGGTCTATGGCTACACCTTC. This translates into CASSIGGAVYGYTF. Full variable domain (missing parts from reference TRBV19 and TRBJ1-2): DGGITQSPKYLFRKEGQNVTLSCEQNLNHDAMYWYRQDPGQGLRLIYYSQIVNDFQKGDIAEGYSVSREKKESFPLTVTSAQKNPTAFYLCASSIGGAVYGYTFGSGTRLTVV.

The genes are TRBV18 and TRBJ2-2; tentative D call: TRBD2 (5 bases). This CDR3 is 14 amino acids long. Germline V CDR1 and CDR2: KGHSH, LQKENI. V dropped 6 bases and J dropped 1 base, with 9 bases sitting between them. This CDR3 reads CASSQSGNTGELFF. In nucleotides, the CDR3 is TGTGCCAGCTCTCAAAGCGGGAACACCGGGGAGCTGTTTTTT.

This chain connects TRBV19 to TRBJ2-7, with 8 bases identical to TRBD1. This CDR3 contains 16 residues. Looked up from germline, CDR1 is LNHDA and CDR2 is SQIVND (reference sequence). The V segment lost 5 bases and the J segment 0 bases; nucleotides outside the gene matches: 9. DNA for the CDR3: TGTGCCAGTAGTCCCCGAGGACAGGGCCGCTCCTACGAGCAGTACTTC. Translating gives CASSPRGQGRSYEQYF.

This clone showed up just once. The chain combines TRBV23-1 with TRBJ2-7; 7 nucleotides agree with TRBD2. TRBV23-1 is an ORF for which the function is uncertain. The length of the CDR3 is 19 residues. The V segment lost 3 bases and the J segment 0 bases; nucleotides outside the gene matches: 17. CDR3 DNA sequence: TGCGCCAGCAGTCACGCTACCCCCGGGACTACCATAGACTCCTACGAGCAGTACGTC. It yields the protein CASSHATPGTTIDSYEQYV.

V is TRBV5-1 and J is TRBJ1-3; 12 bases are a match to TRBD1. The V gene's germline CDR1 is SGHRS and CDR2 YFSETQ. This CDR3 region has 17 residues. V lost 0 bases to trimming and J lost 3 bases; unmatched junction nucleotides: 4. In DNA, the CDR3 is TGCGCCAGCAGCTTGGAGGGACAGGGGGCGCGTGGAAACACCATATATTTT. It is translated as CASSLEGQGARGNTIYF.

The chain uses TRBV20-1 and TRBJ2-5, with no clear D. The CDR3 has 11 amino acids. In germline, CDR1 is DFQATT, CDR2 SNEGSKA (reference sequence). Trimming stripped 3 bases from V and 5 bases from J, with 7 bases between. CDR3 in DNA: TGCAGTGCTAGGAATAAGGAGACCCAGTACTTC. This gives the protein CSARNKETQYF.

With regard to this clone: Given the absence of the conserved phenylalanine or tryptophan at the CDR3 end, a read error is likely. It is unclear where the CDR3 begins or ends on the DNA, so no DNA is shown, and the CDR3 is as TCRdb lists it. This sequence joins TRBV6-1 and TRBJ1-2; TRBD1 was called by the table and not checked on the DNA. The CDR3 extends over 15 residues, inclusive of both ends. Germline-derived CDR1 and CDR2 are MNHNS and SASEGT. The CDR3 region is CASSDGSGQGMATPP.

The J gene is TRBJ2-1, the V gene TRBV7-8; 9 positions agree with TRBD2. J lost 15 bases, V lost 4 bases, and 10 bases had no gene match. The CDR3 consists of 13 residues. The germline gives CDR1 SGHVS, CDR2 FQNEAQ. CDR3: CASSSTGTSNMFF. CDR3 DNA sequence: TGTGCCAGCAGCTCTACCGGGACTAGCAATATGTTCTTC.

The chain links TRBV6-6 to TRBJ2-4; 7 bases are shared with TRBD2. Germline lookup yields CDR1 MNHNY and CDR2 SVGAGI (reference sequence). Trimming removed 8 bases from V and 2 bases from J; junction bases left unmatched: 3. This CDR3 comprises 13 residues. The CDR3 coding sequence is TGTGCCAGCTGGGGGGGGTCCAAAAACATTCAGTACTTC. The encoded protein is CASWGGSKNIQYF.

The chain links TRBV9 to TRBJ1-5; D is possibly TRBD1 (5 bases). The CDR3 covers 13 residues. CDR1 is SGDLS, CDR2 YYNGEE, per germline. Trimming stripped 0 bases from V and 6 bases from J, with 7 bases between. CDR3 amino acids: CASSVAGGQPQHF. The CDR3 region has the DNA TGTGCCAGCAGCGTAGCTGGGGGTCAGCCCCAGCATTTT. The complete variable domain, with remaining parts taken from reference TRBV9 and TRBJ1-5, reads DSGVTQTPKHLITATGQRVTLRCSPRSGDLSVYWYQQSLDQGLQFLIQYYNGEERAKGNILERFSAQQFPDLHSELNLSSLELGDSALYFCASSVAGGQPQHFGDGTRLSIL.

The V call is TRBV5-4, the J call TRBJ2-5; 7 nucleotides agree with TRBD1. This CDR3 region has 16 residues. V gave up 4 bases and J gave up 3 bases; unmatched junction bases: 12. Germline assignment: CDR1 SGHNT and CDR2 YYREEE (reference sequence). The CDR3 DNA is TGTGCCAGCAGCGGGATACAGGGGCCACGGAAAGAGACCCAGTACTTC. Its translation is CASSGIQGPRKETQYF.

The chain recombines TRBV6-6 with TRBJ2-1; tentative D call: TRBD2 (6 bases). Trimming took off 3 bases at V and 5 bases at J, with 17 bases between the two ends. The CDR3 totals 16 residues. Per germline, CDR1 MNHNY and CDR2 SVGAGI (reference sequence). The CDR3 DNA follows: TGTGCCAGCAGTTATAGGGTAGCGGACTTTAACAATGAGCAGTTCTTC. Its translation: CASSYRVADFNNEQFF.

CDR3 region: CASRPSGGYQETQYF. The CDR3 nucleotides read TGTGCCAGCAGACCTAGCGGAGGGTACCAAGAGACCCAGTACTTC. V usage is TRBV14 and J usage is TRBJ2-5, with 7 bases lining up with TRBD2. Trimming cost V 6 bases and J 0 bases; bases outside gene matches: 7. Germline-derived CDR1 and CDR2 are SGHDN and FVKESK. This CDR3 has 15 residues.

This chain uses TRBV7-6 with TRBJ2-1; possible D gene TRBD2, 5 bases. V was cut by 6 bases and J by 5 bases, with 11 bases left in between. This CDR3 is built from 13 residues. Germline CDR1 and CDR2: SGHVS and FNYEAQ. Here the CDR3 DNA reads TGTGCCAGCAGTGGCGGGCGGGACAATGAGCAGTTCTTC. Translation: CASSGGRDNEQFF.

CDR3 region: CASSVRDSGYGYTF. Here the CDR3 DNA reads TGTGCCAGCAGCGTACGAGACAGCGGCTATGGCTACACCTTC. The chain has TRBV9 and TRBJ1-2; TRBD1 might be the D (5 bases). The CDR3 totals 14 residues. Looked up from germline, CDR1 is SGDLS and CDR2 is YYNGEE. The V and J ends lost 1 base and 4 bases respectively, with 11 bases between them.

The genes are TRBV19 and TRBJ2-5, with TRBD1 matching 8 bases. Germline CDR1 is LNHDA and CDR2 is SQIVND (reference sequence). Germline trimming cut 5 bases from V and 3 bases from J; bases unmatched to any gene: 5. CDR3 size: 14 residues. CDR3: CASSPATGEETQYF. CDR3 bases: TGTGCCAGTAGTCCGGCGACAGGGGAAGAGACCCAGTACTTC. Full variable domain (missing parts from reference TRBV19 and TRBJ2-5): DGGITQSPKYLFRKEGQNVTLSCEQNLNHDAMYWYRQDPGQGLRLIYYSQIVNDFQKGDIAEGYSVSREKKESFPLTVTSAQKNPTAFYLCASSPATGEETQYFGPGTRLLVL.

The chain uses TRBV11-1 and TRBJ2-1, with 9 bases that match TRBD1. The CDR3 covers 14 residues. J lost 7 bases, V lost 3 bases, and 4 bases had no gene match. From germline, CDR1 is SGHAT and CDR2 FQDESV (reference sequence). CDR3: CASSFGTGLNEQFF. The CDR3 coding sequence is TGTGCCAGCAGCTTCGGGACAGGGCTGAATGAGCAGTTCTTC.